This TCR beta chain was retrieved from a study of cytomegalovirus exposure and HLA in healthy donors. The CDR3 loop spans 12 amino acids. In germline, CDR1 is SGHRS, CDR2 YFSETQ. V gave up 2 bases and J gave up 1 base, with 3 bases separating them. It was with 60 Vbeta and 13 Jbeta primers that the PCR ran. Measured with immunoSEQ multiplex PCR; TCRdb has only the in-frame clones, and not every one. The sample has approximately 190,000 clones; over 70% are singletons. The chain carries TRBV5-1 and TRBJ2-5; D ambiguous. Sample: PBMCs. The TCR sequence derives from a man in his fifties in good health and CMV-seronegative. This CDR3 reads CASSFGQETQYF. The DNA for the CDR3 is TGCGCCAGCAGCTTCGGCCAAGAGACCCAGTACTTC.